Listed here are 8 T cell receptor beta chains from one sample, sequenced in a study of shared clonotypes between healthy human individuals. Sequenced by immunoSEQ multiplex PCR; TCRdb stores in-frame clones only, minus some. The sample has more than 1 million clones; roughly 74% are singletons. The material sequenced was memory CD4+ T cells from PBMCs. The subset here: CD45RA-negative fraction. The source is a man younger than 30 in good health. Some clones in this sample may be carry-over from other donors' samples.

V usage is TRBV6-1 and J usage is TRBJ2-5; TRBD2 matches at 9 bases. The V gene's germline CDR1 is MNHNS and CDR2 SASEGT. The length of the CDR3 is 18 residues. The V and J ends lost 2 bases and 2 bases, in that order; junction bases with no gene match: 12. The CDR3 DNA is TGTGCCAGCAGTGAATACACTAGCGGGCCCATCTCTCAAGAGACCCAGTACTTC. This translates into CASSEYTSGPISQETQYF.

V and J are TRBV5-6 and TRBJ2-3; 12 bases fit TRBD2. V lost 4 bases to trimming and J lost 5 bases; unmatched junction nucleotides: 11. The germline gives CDR1 SGHDT, CDR2 YYEEEE. The CDR3 loop spans 17 amino acids. CDR3 region: CASSRPLTSGSIDTQYF. The CDR3 DNA reads TGTGCCAGCAGCCGACCCCTGACTAGCGGGAGTATAGATACGCAGTATTTT. Full variable domain (missing parts from reference TRBV5-6 and TRBJ2-3): DAGVTQSPTHLIKTRGQQVTLRCSPKSGHDTVSWYQQALGQGPQFIFQYYEEEERQRGNFPDRFSGHQFPNYSSELNVNALLLGDSALYLCASSRPLTSGSIDTQYFGPGTRLTVL.

Ten or more counts support this clone. This sequence joins TRBV21-1 and TRBJ2-5; TRBD2 is taken as the D call from the table, unchecked against the DNA. TRBV21-1 is flagged as a pseudogene. The CDR3 consists of 18 residues. In nucleotides, the CDR3 is TGTGCCAGCAGGGACACCCCGGGACTAGCTTCGTACCAAGAGACCCAGTACTTC. Residues: CASRDTPGLASYQETQYF.

The chain is built from TRBV10-3 and TRBJ2-1; 12 nucleotides align to TRBD2. CDR1 and CDR2 (germline): ENHRY, SYGVKD. V dropped 4 bases and J dropped 8; count of bases not matched to a gene: 6. This CDR3 contains 15 residues. The chain's CDR3 is CAISGLAGEIDEQFF. Written as DNA, the CDR3 is TGTGCCATCAGTGGACTAGCGGGAGAGATCGATGAGCAGTTCTTC.

The chain uses TRBV2 and TRBJ2-1; possibly TRBD2 for D (6 bases). The CDR3 is 13 amino acids. Trimming took 11 bases from V and 2 from J, leaving 13 bases between them. Germline loops: CDR1 SNHLY, CDR2 FYNNEI. For the CDR3, the DNA is TGTGCCGGAGGGCTGGGGACCTACAATGAGCAGTTCTTC. This translates into CAGGLGTYNEQFF. The full variable domain, completed using reference TRBV2 and TRBJ2-1, is EPEVTQTPSHQVTQMGQEVILRCVPISNHLYFYWYRQILGQKVEFLVSFYNNEISEKSEIFDDQFSVERPDGSNFTLKIRSTKLEDSAMYFCAGGLGTYNEQFFGPGTRLTVL.

The count of this clone is one. J is TRBJ2-3 and V is TRBV5-1; 10 bases map to TRBD2. Germline CDR1 SGHRS, CDR2 YFSETQ. The CDR3 totals 17 residues. V gave up 0 bases and J gave up 3 bases; unmatched junction bases: 7. The CDR3 sequence: CASSLGGLAAWTDTQYF. The CDR3 DNA is TGCGCCAGCAGCTTGGGAGGACTAGCGGCATGGACAGATACGCAGTATTTT.

Remarks on this clone: A far more abundant clone sits one base away, making this likely a read error. Other DNA sequences in the sample encode the same CDR3. V and J are TRBV25-1 and TRBJ2-7; D gene uncertain. Germline CDR1 reads MGHDK; CDR2 reads SYGVNS. Trimming left V 4 bases short and J 0 bases short, with 1 base between. The CDR3 covers 11 residues. CDR3 DNA: TGTGCCAGCAGTGCCTCCTACGAGCAGTACTTC. This encodes CASSASYEQYF.

V is TRBV11-2 and J is TRBJ2-1; 7 bases align to TRBD1. The CDR3 consists of 14 residues. V lost 7 bases and J lost 7; bases outside the gene matches: 10. Germline V gene lookup returns CDR1 SGHAT and CDR2 FQNNGV. CDR3 region: CASTAYGTANEQFF. CDR3 DNA: TGTGCCAGCACCGCATACGGGACAGCTAATGAGCAGTTCTTC.